This is a list of T cell receptor beta chains from one sample in a study of blood T cell repertoires in COVID-19. Assay: immunoSEQ multiplex PCR; the TCRdb copy retains only in-frame clones and omits some. Of about 190,000 clones listed, around 80% are singletons. Sequencing was performed on peripheral blood. Source of these receptors: a woman aged 45-59 years with acute or convalescent COVID-19. Each CDR3 is given with its conserved first and last residue. D genes are given only for firm matches. Rows give clone size only sometimes, using once, few, many, or a class for an expanded clone.

j_call | clone_size | d_call | v_call | cdr3_nt | cdr3_aa
TRBJ2-7 | - | TRBD1 | TRBV5-6 | TGTGCCAGCAGCTGGACAGGGGGAGGCTACGAGCAGTACTTC | CASSWTGGGYEQYF
TRBJ1-1 | - | - | TRBV19 | TGTGCCAGTAGTACCATCGACCGGGGGGCTATCACTGAAGCTTTCTTT | CASSTIDRGAITEAFF
TRBJ1-2 | - | - | TRBV5-1 | TGCGCCAGCAGCTTGGCCGGGACTGGCGGCTACACCTTC | CASSLAGTGGYTF
TRBJ1-2 | - | TRBD1 | TRBV6-5 | TGTGCCAGCAGGGCGGACAGGGCCCCTGGCTATGGCTACACCTTC | CASRADRAPGYGYTF
TRBJ2-4 | - | - | TRBV24-1 | TGTGCCACCAGTGATGCGGGGAGGGGGGAGGCCAAAAACATTCAGTACTTC | CATSDAGRGEAKNIQYF
TRBJ2-3 | - | TRBD2 | TRBV7-2 | TGTGCCAGCAGCTTGAGCGGGGGGCCCACAGATACGCAGTATTTT | CASSLSGGPTDTQYF
TRBJ1-2 | few | - | TRBV6-5 | TGTGCCAGCAGGCCTCCCGGTTCCTTGTGGAGGGGCTACACCTTC | CASRPPGSLWRGYTF
TRBJ2-7 | - | - | TRBV29-1 | TGCAGCGTTGAACTCGAAGCAGGCTTCTCCTACGAGCAGTACTTC | CSVELEAGFSYEQYF
TRBJ1-2 | - | - | TRBV18 | TGTGCCAGCTCACCTACAGAGTACTATGGCTACACCTTC | CASSPTEYYGYTF
TRBJ2-1 | - | - | TRBV5-4 | TGTGCCAGCAGCTCTGCATCTAAGGGGGAGCAGTTCTTC | CASSSASKGEQFF
TRBJ2-7 | - | - | TRBV14 | TGTGCCAGCAGCTACAGTGGCTACGAGCAGTACTTC | CASSYSGYEQYF
TRBJ1-3 | - | TRBD1 | TRBV9 | TGTGCCAGCCGTGCAGGGGGCGGAAACACCATATATTTT | CASRAGGGNTIYF
TRBJ1-4 | few | TRBD1 | TRBV3-1/TRBV3-2 | TGTGCCAGCAGCCATCTCTCAACAGGGGGAAAACTGTTTTTT | CASSHLSTGGKLFF
TRBJ2-7 | - | - | TRBV29-1 | TGCAGCGTTGAAGAAGCAGGGGCCTACGAGCAGTACTTC | CSVEEAGAYEQYF
TRBJ2-3 | - | TRBD2 | TRBV29-1 | TGCAGCGTTGATGGGGAGGGGATGGTACGACTACATACGCAGTATTTT | CSVDGEGMVRLHTQYF
TRBJ1-2 | - | TRBD1 | TRBV5-6 | TGTGCCAGCAGCTTGAGGGACAGGGGGAGGTCTAACTATGGCTACACCTTC | CASSLRDRGRSNYGYTF
TRBJ2-5 | - | - | TRBV7-5 | TGTGCCAGAAGCTTAGGCCCTCTGACTAGACGACAAGAGACCCAGTACTTC | CARSLGPLTRRQETQYF
TRBJ1-1 | few | - | TRBV29-1 | TGCAGCGTTGAAGAAGGCAGGTCGAACACTGAAGCTTTCTTT | CSVEEGRSNTEAFF
TRBJ2-1 | - | - | TRBV9 | TGTGCCAGCAGCGTAGGACAGTCCTACAATGAGCAGTTCTTC | CASSVGQSYNEQFF
TRBJ2-2 | - | TRBD2 | TRBV6-5 | TGTGCCAGCAGTTACGGACTAGCGAACACCGGGGAGCTGTTTTTT | CASSYGLANTGELFF
TRBJ2-3 | - | TRBD2 | TRBV4-1 | TGCGCCAGCAGCCAAGAAGAGCGGGGCTCATACACAGATACGCAGTATTTT | CASSQEERGSYTDTQYF
TRBJ2-7 | - | TRBD2 | TRBV19 | TGTGCCAGTAGTCCCCCCAGGGCTAGCGGGAACTACGAGCAGTACTTC | CASSPPRASGNYEQYF
TRBJ1-2 | - | - | TRBV9 | TGTGCCAGCAGCCCCAGTAGCCCCCGGGGGTCTAACTATGGCTACACCTTC | CASSPSSPRGSNYGYTF
TRBJ1-3 | - | - | TRBV4-3 | TGCGCCAGCAGCCAAGATCATCGGGGATCTGGAAACACCATATATTTT | CASSQDHRGSGNTIYF
TRBJ2-7 | - | - | TRBV6-5 | TGTGCCAGCAGTTCCTTACAGACCTACGAGCAGTACTTC | CASSSLQTYEQYF
TRBJ1-3 | - | TRBD1 | TRBV5-1 | TGCGCCAGCACAACACAGGGGACCTCTGGAAACACCATATATTTT | CASTTQGTSGNTIYF
TRBJ1-2 | - | - | TRBV12-1 | TGTGCCAGCAGCTTAGTCAGTCATGGCTACACCTTC | CASSLVSHGYTF
TRBJ2-2 | few | - | TRBV5-4 | TGTGCCAGCAGCTTGGGGTCTAAGGGGCCCGGGGAGCTGTTTTTT | CASSLGSKGPGELFF
TRBJ2-2 | few | TRBD1 | TRBV5-1 | TGCGCCAGCAGCTCAGGGACAGGGGGCAACACCGGGGAGCTGTTTTTT | CASSSGTGGNTGELFF
TRBJ2-1 | once | TRBD2 | TRBV9 | TGTGCCAGCGGTGGGACTAGCGGATACAATGAGCAGTTCTTC | CASGGTSGYNEQFF
TRBJ2-7 | - | TRBD2 | TRBV27 | TGTGCCAGCAGTTTATCGCCTAGCGGGACCTACGAGCAGTACTTC | CASSLSPSGTYEQYF
TRBJ1-2 | - | - | TRBV6-5 | TGTGCCAGCAGTTACCGAGACAACAGGAATGGCTACACCTTC | CASSYRDNRNGYTF
TRBJ1-2 | many | - | TRBV14 | TGTGCCAGCAGTACCGACTGGGGGGGGCGAGGTGACTATGGCTACACCTTC | CASSTDWGGRGDYGYTF
TRBJ2-7 | - | TRBD1 | TRBV10-3 | TGTGCCATCAGTGAGCCCGGGACAGGGTACAACGAGCAGTACTTC | CAISEPGTGYNEQYF
TRBJ2-7 | - | TRBD1 | TRBV18 | TGTGCCAGCTCACCCTCCGACAGGGTAGCCTACGAGCAGTACTTC | CASSPSDRVAYEQYF
TRBJ2-1 | - | TRBD1 | TRBV18 | TGTGCCAGCTCACCACGGATTACTGGGTCTCAGGGGGCGGACAATGAGCAGTTCTTC | CASSPRITGSQGADNEQFF
TRBJ1-1 | - | TRBD1 | TRBV6-5 | TGTGCCAGCAGTTACGGGACAGGTTACATGAACACTGAAGCTTTCTTT | CASSYGTGYMNTEAFF
TRBJ2-7 | - | - | TRBV5-4 | TGTGCCAGCAGCTTGGGTAGCGGACCCTACGAGCAGTACTTC | CASSLGSGPYEQYF
TRBJ1-1 | - | - | TRBV6-5 | TGTGCCAGCAGTCCTTTTCGGGGTAACACTGAAGCTTTCTTT | CASSPFRGNTEAFF
TRBJ2-7 | - | - | TRBV24-1 | TGTGCCACCAGTGACCGCGGGCTGGAGCAGTACTTC | CATSDRGLEQYF
TRBJ2-1 | - | TRBD2 | TRBV30 | TGTGCCTGGAGTTCCAGACTAGCGGGGGGGGTGAATGAGCAGTTCTTC | CAWSSRLAGGVNEQFF
TRBJ1-1 | - | TRBD1 | TRBV5-5 | TGTGCCAGCAGCCGATCACAGGGGGGAGCTTTCTTT | CASSRSQGGAFF
TRBJ2-1 | - | - | TRBV2 | TGTGCCAGGACTAGGGTTGGCGATGAGCAGTTCTTC | CARTRVGDEQFF
TRBJ2-1 | - | TRBD2 | TRBV10-3 | TGTGCCATCAGTGAGCGGCTAGCGGGAGATAATGAGCAGTTCTTC | CAISERLAGDNEQFF
TRBJ2-3 | - | TRBD2 | TRBV14 | TGTGCCAGCAGCCAAGAACACATAATCCTAGCGGCAGGAGATACGCAGTATTTT | CASSQEHIILAAGDTQYF
TRBJ2-3 | - | - | TRBV5-1 | TGCGCCAGCAGCTTGGGGGACTCTCCATGGCCAGATACGCAGTATTTT | CASSLGDSPWPDTQYF